Following are 15 T cell receptor beta chains from one sample sequenced in a study of regulatory T cells in long-lasting Graves disease. As to time point: newly diagnosed GD, antithyroid drugs for less than 3 months. From RNA extracted from PBMCs, the TCR library was made. Relying on iRepertoire HTBI primers and Arm-PCR of CDR3 regions, the team built TCR beta libraries. TCRdb re-analysed the multiplex PCR reads in MiXCR, keeping a single row per CDR3 protein. The data contain 350,000 to 550,000 distinct CDR3 sequences, approximately 14% of them singletons. These data were also filed under a second study, of T cells in Graves' hyperthyroidism and ophthalmopathy.

The starting material was peripheral blood mononuclear cells (PBMCs), obtained at new diagnosis, from a patient treated with antithyroid drugs. These receptors all come from a woman aged 45 to 65 with Graves disease.

There are many counts of this clonotype. V usage is TRBV3-1 and J usage is TRBJ2-1, with 10 bases aligning to TRBD1. The germline V gene encodes CDR1 LGHDT and CDR2 YNNKEL (reference sequence). This CDR3 contains 16 residues. The trim removed 0 bases at V and 7 bases at J, leaving 6 bases unmatched. The CDR3 DNA sequence: TGTGCCAGCAGCCAAGAGACAGGGGGCTTGTGGAATGAGCAGTTCTTC. This gives the protein CASSQETGGLWNEQFF.

This clonotype showed up just a few times. The CDR3 sequence is CASSQDRDKHNEQFF. The CDR3 nucleotides read TGTGCCAGCAGCCAAGATAGGGACAAGCACAATGAGCAGTTCTTC. J is TRBJ2-1 and V is TRBV7-9; maybe TRBD1 (6 bases). Deletions cut 5 bases from V and 5 bases from J, with 16 bases between. CDR1 is SEHNR and CDR2 is FQNEAQ in the germline V gene (reference sequence). The CDR3 contains 15 residues. Using reference TRBV7-9 and TRBJ2-1 for the parts outside the CDR3, the full variable domain is DTGVSQNPRHKITKRGQNVTFRCDPISEHNRLYWYRQTLGQGPEFLTYFQNEAQLEKSRLLSDRFSAERPKGSFSTLEIQRTEQGDSAMYLCASSQDRDKHNEQFFGPGTRLTVL.

The sample holds many counts of this clonotype. This chain joins TRBV7-7 and TRBJ2-1; TRBD2 matches at 7 bases. The CDR3 length is 16 residues. Looked up from germline, CDR1 is SSHAT and CDR2 is FNYEAQ (reference sequence). V dropped 1 base and J dropped 0; count of bases not matched to a gene: 3. CDR3 bases: TGTGCCAGCAGCTTAGATGGGGGGGTCTCCTACAATGAGCAGTTCTTC. The encoded protein is CASSLDGGVSYNEQFF.

This clonotype was counted at least ten times. The V call is TRBV28, the J call TRBJ1-1, with 9 bases fitting TRBD1. Germline CDR1 is MDHEN and CDR2 is SYDVKM. CDR3 length: 16 amino acids. V was clipped by 5 bases and J by 1 base; unmatched bases: 8. The CDR3 loop reads CASSAAGTGPNTEAFF. DNA of the CDR3: TGTGCCAGCAGTGCCGCCGGGACAGGGCCGAACACTGAAGCTTTCTTT.

The sample holds many counts of this clonotype. The chain is built from TRBV5-1 and TRBJ2-7, with TRBD2 matching 7 bases. The germline V gene encodes CDR1 SGHRS and CDR2 YFSETQ. Unmatched junction bases numbered 2, after V lost 2 bases and J lost 9 bases. The CDR3 contains 11 residues. CDR3 sequence (DNA): TGCGCCAGCAGCTTAGCGGGAAGGCAGTACTTC. Translated: CASSLAGRQYF.

V usage is TRBV6-1 and J usage is TRBJ1-4; D unclear. Trimming took off 2 bases at V and 3 bases at J, with 10 bases between the two ends. Germline assignment: CDR1 MNHNS and CDR2 SASEGT. The CDR3 extends over 15 amino acids. The CDR3 DNA follows: TGTGCCAGCAGTGAATCATTTTCGGCTAATGAAAAACTGTTTTTT. Amino acid sequence: CASSESFSANEKLFF.

This clonotype was detected many times. The rearrangement links TRBV7-9 to TRBJ2-7; a possible D gene is TRBD2 (6 bases). The CDR3 loop spans 16 amino acids. The germline V gene encodes CDR1 SEHNR and CDR2 FQNEAQ (reference sequence). Trimming left V 7 bases short and J 2 bases short, with 21 bases between. The CDR3 loop reads CASNGGGARAPYEQYF. The CDR3 DNA sequence: TGTGCCAGCAATGGAGGCGGGGCCCGTGCCCCCTACGAGCAGTACTTC.

The J gene is TRBJ2-5, the V gene TRBV29-1; D call uncertain. V lost 3 bases and J 5 bases, leaving 10 bases between the germline ends. The CDR3 loop spans 12 amino acids. Germline V CDR1 and CDR2: SQVTM, ANQGSEA. CDR3 sequence (DNA): TGCAGCGTTGACAGCGCCACTGAGACCCAGTACTTC. It specifies CSVDSATETQYF.

In this sample, this clonotype turned up a few times. This sequence joins TRBV18 and TRBJ1-5, with D maybe TRBD1 (5 bases). CDR3 length: 16 amino acids. V was pared by 2 bases and J by 2 bases, with 13 bases between. Germline loops: CDR1 KGHSH, CDR2 LQKENI. The CDR3 reads CASSPEGPWGNQPQHF. In nucleotides, the CDR3 is TGTGCCAGCTCACCAGAGGGGCCATGGGGCAATCAGCCCCAGCATTTT.

This clonotype was recorded at least ten times. This chain uses TRBV6-2 or TRBV6-3 with TRBJ2-1, with 8 bases lining up with TRBD2. V lost 4 bases to trimming and J lost 1 base; unmatched junction nucleotides: 9. The CDR3 loop spans 17 amino acids. The germline V gene has CDR1 MNHEY and CDR2 SVGEGT. The CDR3 here is CASSSPLAGKSYNEQFF. CDR3 nucleotide sequence: TGTGCCAGCAGTTCCCCTCTAGCGGGCAAGTCCTACAATGAGCAGTTCTTC.

The rearrangement joins TRBV30 to TRBJ1-2; a possible D gene is TRBD1 (5 bases). The V gene's germline CDR1 is GTSNPN and CDR2 SVGIG (reference sequence). V dropped 2 bases and J dropped 8 bases, with 18 bases sitting between them. The CDR3 is 14 amino acids. The CDR3, as DNA: TGTGCCTGGAGTATAGGGGTATCGCGGTTCGGCTACACCTTC. Translating it yields CAWSIGVSRFGYTF.

This clonotype was recorded a few times. The genes are TRBV19 and TRBJ2-7, with TRBD1 matching over 10 bases. The CDR3 covers 17 residues. V shed 5 bases and J 3 bases; nucleotides not matched to a gene: 13. Per the germline V gene, CDR1 is LNHDA and CDR2 is SQIVND (reference sequence). Here the CDR3 DNA reads TGTGCCAGTAGTCCTGAGACAGGGGGCTCCCTTAGCTACGAGCAGTACTTC. This translates into CASSPETGGSLSYEQYF.

As concerns this clonotype: A clone one base away is much larger, so this may be a read error. The V gene is TRBV20-1, the J gene TRBJ2-7; D perhaps matches TRBD2 (6 bases). CDR3 length: 13 residues. Germline V gives CDR1 DFQATT, CDR2 SNEGSKA (reference sequence). V shed 6 bases and J shed 3 bases, with 15 bases lying between them. The CDR3 protein is CSAHHTGGYEQYF. CDR3 bases: TGCAGTGCCCATCACACCGGGGGCTACGAGCAGTACTTC.

Ten or more counts support this clonotype. The chain has TRBV11-2 and TRBJ1-1, with 10 bases lining up with TRBD1. With 5 bases clipped from V and 5 bases from J, the junction kept 8 bases outside the gene matches. CDR1 is SGHAT, CDR2 FQNNGV, per germline. This CDR3 is built from 15 residues. CDR3 loop: CASSPGQGSWTEAFF. Written as DNA, the CDR3 is TGTGCCAGCAGCCCGGGACAGGGGTCATGGACTGAAGCTTTCTTT.

This clonotype has a count of ten or more. The V and J genes are TRBV28 and TRBJ2-1; 7 positions agree with TRBD2. Germline assignment: CDR1 MDHEN and CDR2 SYDVKM. Unmatched junction bases numbered 9, after V lost 7 bases and J lost 6 bases. The CDR3 is made up of 14 amino acids. The CDR3 region is CASTRGDYRNEQFF. The CDR3 region has the DNA TGTGCCAGCACCCGGGGGGACTACCGCAATGAGCAGTTCTTC.